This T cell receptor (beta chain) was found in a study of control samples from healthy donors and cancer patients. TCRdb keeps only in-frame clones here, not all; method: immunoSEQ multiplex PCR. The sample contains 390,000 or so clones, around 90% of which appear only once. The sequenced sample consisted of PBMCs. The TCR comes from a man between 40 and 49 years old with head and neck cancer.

This chain's CDR3 is CASSQDAGPNEKLFF. The CDR3 DNA is TGCGCCAGCAGCCAAGATGCTGGCCCTAATGAAAAACTGTTTTTT. The J gene is TRBJ1-4, the V gene TRBV4-1; no clear D. The CDR3 is made up of 15 amino acids. The V gene's germline CDR1 is MGHRA and CDR2 YSYEKL. V was cut by 0 bases and J by 3 bases, with 8 bases left in between.